This T cell receptor (beta chain) originates from a study of beta chain features in type 1 diabetes. Study findings and constraints: VDJ junctions from type 1 diabetes patients carried fewer insertions and larger deletions. For Type 1 diabetes patients, all four CD4+ subsets carried TCRB CDR3s that were moderately but significantly shorter.

Germline CDR1 reads LGHNA; CDR2 reads YNFKEQ. CDR3 length equals 16 residues. With 1 base clipped from V and 4 bases from J, the junction kept 7 bases outside the gene matches. The authors reverse transcribed all of the isolated RNA, so sequencing captured expressed TCRB transcripts. TCRdb's table, derived via immunoSEQ multiplex PCR, lists solely in-frame clones and lacks some. The table records about 130,000 clones, roughly 10% of them present only once. Donors underwent one heparinised blood draw, 100 to 150 mL on average. This clone was seen only a few times. Its specificity is not known. The specimen sequenced was central memory CD4+ T cells from blood. The receptor was isolated from a young man with type 1 diabetes. V and J are TRBV4-2 and TRBJ1-2, with 9 bases that match TRBD1. CDR3 DNA sequence: TGTGCCAGCAGCCAAGGAGGGACAGGGCGGTCCTATGGCTACACCTTC. Translation gives CASSQGGTGRSYGYTF.